This entry is about one T cell receptor (beta chain). This sample is drawn from a study of shared clonotypes between healthy human individuals. The V gene end was trimmed by 0 bases and the J gene end by 4 bases; junction bases not matched to a gene: 6. CDR1 and CDR2 (germline): SGDLS, YYNGEE. The CDR3 has 16 residues. This table comes from immunoSEQ multiplex PCR, and its TCRdb copy is limited to in-frame clones, with some not included. The table has about 510,000 clones, roughly 78% seen once. This clonotype was sampled from a woman aged 40 to 50 in good health. Some clones in this sample may be carry-over from other donors' samples. The source material was PBMCs. The chain carries TRBV9 and TRBJ2-3; 9 bases are shared with TRBD2. CDR3 nucleotides: TGTGCCAGCAGCGTAGGGTTTAGCGGGAGCCCAGATACGCAGTATTTT. Translation: CASSVGFSGSPDTQYF.